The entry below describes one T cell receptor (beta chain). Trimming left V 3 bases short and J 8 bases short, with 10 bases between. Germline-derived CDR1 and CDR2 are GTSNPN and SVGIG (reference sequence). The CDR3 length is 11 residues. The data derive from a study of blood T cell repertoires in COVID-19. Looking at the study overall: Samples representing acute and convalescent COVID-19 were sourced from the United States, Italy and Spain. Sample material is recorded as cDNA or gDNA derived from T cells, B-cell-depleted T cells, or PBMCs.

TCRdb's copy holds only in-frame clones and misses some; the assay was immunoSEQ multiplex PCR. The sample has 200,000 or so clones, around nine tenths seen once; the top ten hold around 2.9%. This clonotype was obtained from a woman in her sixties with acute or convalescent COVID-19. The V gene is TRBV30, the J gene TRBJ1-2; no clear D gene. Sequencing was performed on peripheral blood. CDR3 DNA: TGTGCCTGGAGGAACCTAGGCGGCTACACCTTC. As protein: CAWRNLGGYTF.